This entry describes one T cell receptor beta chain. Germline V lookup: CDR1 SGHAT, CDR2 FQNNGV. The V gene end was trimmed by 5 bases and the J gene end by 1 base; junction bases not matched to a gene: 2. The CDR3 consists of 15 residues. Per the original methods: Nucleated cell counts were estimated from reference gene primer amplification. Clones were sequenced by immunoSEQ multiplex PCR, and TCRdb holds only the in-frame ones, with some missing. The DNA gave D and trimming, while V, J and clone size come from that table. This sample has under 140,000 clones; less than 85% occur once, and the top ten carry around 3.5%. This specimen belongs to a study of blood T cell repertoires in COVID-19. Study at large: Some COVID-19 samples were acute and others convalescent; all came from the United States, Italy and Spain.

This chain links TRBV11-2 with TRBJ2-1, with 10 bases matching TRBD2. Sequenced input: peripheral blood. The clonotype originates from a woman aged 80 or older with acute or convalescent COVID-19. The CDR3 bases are TGTGCCAGCAGCCCGACTAGCGGGTCCTACAATGAGCAGTTCTTC. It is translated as CASSPTSGSYNEQFF.